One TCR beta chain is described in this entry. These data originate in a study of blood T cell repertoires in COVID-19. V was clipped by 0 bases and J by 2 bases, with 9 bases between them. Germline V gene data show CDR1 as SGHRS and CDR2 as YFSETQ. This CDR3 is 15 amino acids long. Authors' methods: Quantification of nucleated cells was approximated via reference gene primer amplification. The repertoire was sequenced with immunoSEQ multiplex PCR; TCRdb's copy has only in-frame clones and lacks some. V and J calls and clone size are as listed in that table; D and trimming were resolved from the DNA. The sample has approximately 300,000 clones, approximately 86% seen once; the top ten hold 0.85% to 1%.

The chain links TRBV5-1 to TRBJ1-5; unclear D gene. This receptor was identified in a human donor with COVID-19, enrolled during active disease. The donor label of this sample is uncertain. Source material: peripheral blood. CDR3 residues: CASSLGTQGNQPQHF. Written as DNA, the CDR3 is TGCGCCAGCAGCTTGGGAACCCAGGGCAATCAGCCCCAGCATTTT.